The following is a TCR beta chain sequence with its context. Its antigen is not known. This sample was included in a study of graft-versus-host responses after intestinal transplantation. Clones were sequenced by immunoSEQ multiplex PCR, and TCRdb holds only the in-frame ones, with some missing. Among 90,000 to 95,000 clones listed, over 85% were seen once. CDR3 length: 17 residues. The V and J ends lost 0 bases and 6 bases, in that order; junction bases with no gene match: 5. Germline lookup yields CDR1 ENHRY and CDR2 SYGVKD. Overall study results and limits: GvH clones surfaced in recipient marrow, some emerging earlier in ileum or blood.

The material was unstimulated CD8+ T cells sorted from spleen or lymph node cells, obtained before intestinal transplant. The rearrangement uses TRBV10-3 and TRBJ2-2, with 12 bases aligning to TRBD2. The receptor was derived from a human donor who received an intestinal transplant. The CDR3: CAISESIASGRAGELFF. The CDR3 nucleotides are TGTGCCATCAGTGAGTCGATTGCTAGCGGGAGGGCCGGGGAGCTGTTTTTT.